The entry below gives a single T cell receptor beta chain sequence along with its context. The target of this receptor is not known. One base away there is no much larger clone; base qualities are not given. This sample was included in a study of T cell changes during pregnancy in multiple sclerosis (dated by TCRdb to the late 2010s). Turning to the overall study: Changes in the T cell repertoire over the course of pregnancy were examined in this study in women with multiple sclerosis.

Library preparation was by the immunoSEQ multiplex PCR assay. Entries here come from immuneACCESS through TCRdb and include only in-frame sequences with V and J called. Some clones fail to appear in such tables; in the studies checked, an unresolved V gene covers under half of the shortfall, and the cause of the remainder is unknown. Present in this sample are 90,000 to 95,000 clones, approximately 89% of which were seen just once. 0.9% to 0.95% of the sample comes from the top ten. From the cysteine through the phenylalanine, the CDR3 covers 14 amino acids. The CDR3 DNA has 42 bases and is translated from base 1. From a lookup of the germline V gene, CDR1 and CDR2 are SGHNT and YENEEA. Trimming takes 1 base from V and 1 base from J, and the germline ends sit 6 bases apart.

The source material was peripheral blood, sampled before pregnancy. The sequence derives from a female donor with multiple sclerosis, enrolled in a pregnancy study. The receptor chain draws on TRBV11-3 and TRBJ2-3; TRBD2 is a weak D gene call, 5 bases matching. The CDR3 region reads CASSLGGRTDTQYF. The nucleotide sequence reads TGTGCCAGCAGCTTAGGCGGGCGCACAGATACGCAGTATTTT.